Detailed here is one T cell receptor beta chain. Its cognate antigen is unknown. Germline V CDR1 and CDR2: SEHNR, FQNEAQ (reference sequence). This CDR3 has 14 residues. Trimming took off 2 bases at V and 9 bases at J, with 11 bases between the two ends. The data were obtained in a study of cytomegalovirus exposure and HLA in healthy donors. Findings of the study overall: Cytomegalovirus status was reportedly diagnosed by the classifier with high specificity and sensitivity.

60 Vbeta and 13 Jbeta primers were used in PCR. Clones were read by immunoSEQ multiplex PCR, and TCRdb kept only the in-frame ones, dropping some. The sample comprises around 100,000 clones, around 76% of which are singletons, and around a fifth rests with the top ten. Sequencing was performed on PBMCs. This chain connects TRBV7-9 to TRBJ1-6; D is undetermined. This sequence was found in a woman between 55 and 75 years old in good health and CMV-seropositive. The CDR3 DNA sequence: TGTGCCAGCAGCTTAATATCTACGTCTTCACCCCTCCACTTT. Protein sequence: CASSLISTSSPLHF.